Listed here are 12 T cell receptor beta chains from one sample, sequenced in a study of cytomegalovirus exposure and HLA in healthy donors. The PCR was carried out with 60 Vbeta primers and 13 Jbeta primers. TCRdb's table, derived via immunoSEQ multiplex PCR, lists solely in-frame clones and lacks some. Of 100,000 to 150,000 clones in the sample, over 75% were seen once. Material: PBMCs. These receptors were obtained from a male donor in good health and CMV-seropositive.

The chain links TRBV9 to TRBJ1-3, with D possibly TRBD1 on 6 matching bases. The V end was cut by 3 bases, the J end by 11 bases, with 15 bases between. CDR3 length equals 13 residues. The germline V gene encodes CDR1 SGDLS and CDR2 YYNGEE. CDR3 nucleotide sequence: TGTGCCAGCAGCGCTGGGTTCAGGGGTTCCATATATTTT. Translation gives CASSAGFRGSIYF.

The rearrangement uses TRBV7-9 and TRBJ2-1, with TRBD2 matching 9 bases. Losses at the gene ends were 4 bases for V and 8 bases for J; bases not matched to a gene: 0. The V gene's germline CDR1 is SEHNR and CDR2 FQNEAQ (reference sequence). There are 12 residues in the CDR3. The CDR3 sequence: CASSWTSDEQFF. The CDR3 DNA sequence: TGTGCCAGCAGCTGGACTAGCGATGAGCAGTTCTTC.

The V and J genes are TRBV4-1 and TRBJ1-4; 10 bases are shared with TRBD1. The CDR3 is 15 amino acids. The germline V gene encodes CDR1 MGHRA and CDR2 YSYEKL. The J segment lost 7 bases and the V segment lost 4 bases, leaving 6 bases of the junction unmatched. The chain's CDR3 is CASSPMDRGSEKLFF. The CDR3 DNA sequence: TGCGCCAGCAGCCCGATGGACAGGGGGAGTGAAAAACTGTTTTTT.

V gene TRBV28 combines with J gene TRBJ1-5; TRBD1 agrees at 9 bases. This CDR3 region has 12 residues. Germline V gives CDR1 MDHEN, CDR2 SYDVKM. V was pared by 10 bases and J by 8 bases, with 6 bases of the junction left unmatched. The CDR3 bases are TGTGCCACCACAGGGGGCATAAAGCCCCAGCATTTT. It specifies CATTGGIKPQHF.

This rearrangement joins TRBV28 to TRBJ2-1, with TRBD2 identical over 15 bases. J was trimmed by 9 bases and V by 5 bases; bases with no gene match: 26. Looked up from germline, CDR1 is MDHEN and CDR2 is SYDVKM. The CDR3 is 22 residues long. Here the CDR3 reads CASSPTPGLAGGRRDGTTEQFF. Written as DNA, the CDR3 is TGTGCCAGCAGTCCAACGCCAGGACTAGCGGGAGGGCGGCGGGATGGTACTACTGAGCAGTTCTTC.

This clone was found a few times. CDR3 in amino acids: CASSLRGGGYTF. The CDR3, as DNA: TGTGCCAGCAGCTTAAGGGGCGGTGGCTACACCTTC. V usage is TRBV5-8 and J usage is TRBJ1-2; weak D call: TRBD1 (5 bases). This CDR3 has 12 residues. The V and J ends lost 2 bases and 7 bases respectively, with 9 bases between them. CDR1 and CDR2 (germline): SGHTS, YDEGEE.

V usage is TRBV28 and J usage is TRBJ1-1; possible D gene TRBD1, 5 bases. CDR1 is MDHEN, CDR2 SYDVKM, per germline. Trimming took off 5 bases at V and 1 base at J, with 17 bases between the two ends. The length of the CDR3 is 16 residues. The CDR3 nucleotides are TGTGCCAGCAGTGGCACTGGGGGGTTCAGGAACACTGAAGCTTTCTTT. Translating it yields CASSGTGGFRNTEAFF.

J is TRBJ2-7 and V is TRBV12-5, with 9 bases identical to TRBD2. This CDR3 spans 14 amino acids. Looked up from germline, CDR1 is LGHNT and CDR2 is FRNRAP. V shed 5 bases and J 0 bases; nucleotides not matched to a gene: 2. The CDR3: CASGEGLASYEQYF. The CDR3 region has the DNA TGTGCTAGTGGTGAGGGACTAGCCTCCTACGAGCAGTACTTC.

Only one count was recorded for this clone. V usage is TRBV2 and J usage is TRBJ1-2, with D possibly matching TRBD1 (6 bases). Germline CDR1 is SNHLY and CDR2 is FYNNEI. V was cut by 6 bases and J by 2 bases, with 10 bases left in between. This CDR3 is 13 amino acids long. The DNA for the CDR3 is TGTGCCAGCAGAGTACAGGGAAACTATGGCTACACCTTC. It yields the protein CASRVQGNYGYTF.

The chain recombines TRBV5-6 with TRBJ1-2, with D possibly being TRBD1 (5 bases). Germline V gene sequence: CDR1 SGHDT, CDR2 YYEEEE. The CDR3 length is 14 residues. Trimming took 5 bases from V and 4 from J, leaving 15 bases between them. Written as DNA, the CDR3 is TGTGCCAGCAGACCCAGGGAGGTAAGCTATGGCTACACCTTC. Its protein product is CASRPREVSYGYTF. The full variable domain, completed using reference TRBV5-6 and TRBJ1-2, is DAGVTQSPTHLIKTRGQQVTLRCSPKSGHDTVSWYQQALGQGPQFIFQYYEEEERQRGNFPDRFSGHQFPNYSSELNVNALLLGDSALYLCASRPREVSYGYTFGSGTRLTVV.

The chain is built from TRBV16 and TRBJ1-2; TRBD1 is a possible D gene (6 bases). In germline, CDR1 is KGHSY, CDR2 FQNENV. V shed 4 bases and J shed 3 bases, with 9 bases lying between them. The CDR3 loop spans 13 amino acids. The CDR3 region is CASSPHRDYGYTF. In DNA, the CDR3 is TGTGCCAGCAGCCCCCACAGGGACTATGGCTACACCTTC.

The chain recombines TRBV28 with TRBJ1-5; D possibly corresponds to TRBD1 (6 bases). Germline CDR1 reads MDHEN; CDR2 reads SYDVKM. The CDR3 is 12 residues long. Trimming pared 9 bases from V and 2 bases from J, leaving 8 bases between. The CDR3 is CASKGGNQPQHF. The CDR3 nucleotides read TGTGCCAGTAAGGGGGGCAATCAGCCCCAGCATTTT.